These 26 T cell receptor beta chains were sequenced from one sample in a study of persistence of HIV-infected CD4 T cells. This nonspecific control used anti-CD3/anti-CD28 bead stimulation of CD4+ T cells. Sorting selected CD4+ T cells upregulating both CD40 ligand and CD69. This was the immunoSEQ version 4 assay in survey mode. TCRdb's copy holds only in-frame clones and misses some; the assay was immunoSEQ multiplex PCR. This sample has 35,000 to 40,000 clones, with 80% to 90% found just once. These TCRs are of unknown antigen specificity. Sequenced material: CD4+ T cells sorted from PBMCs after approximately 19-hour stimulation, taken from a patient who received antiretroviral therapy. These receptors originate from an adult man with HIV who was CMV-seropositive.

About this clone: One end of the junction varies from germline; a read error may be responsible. CDR3 bases: TGCGCCAGCAGCTTGAACATCCCGGGACTAGCGGTCCAGCGGAACTTC. It specifies CASSLNIPGLAVQRNF. The V call is TRBV5-1, the J call TRBJ2-7, with 11 bases that match TRBD2. The CDR3 has 16 residues. Looked up from germline, CDR1 is SGHRS and CDR2 is YFSETQ.

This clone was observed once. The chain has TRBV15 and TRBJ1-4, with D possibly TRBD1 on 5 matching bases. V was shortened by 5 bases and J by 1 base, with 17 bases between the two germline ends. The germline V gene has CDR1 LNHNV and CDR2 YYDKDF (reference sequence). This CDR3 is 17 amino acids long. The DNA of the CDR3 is TGTGCCACCAGCCCCCTTCGTCGTCAGGGAACTAATGAAAAACTGTTTTTT. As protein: CATSPLRRQGTNEKLFF.

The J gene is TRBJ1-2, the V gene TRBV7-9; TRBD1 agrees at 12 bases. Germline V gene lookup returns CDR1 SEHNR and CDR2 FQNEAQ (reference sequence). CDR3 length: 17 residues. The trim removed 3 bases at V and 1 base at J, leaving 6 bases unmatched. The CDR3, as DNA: TGTGCCAGCAGCTTCCCGGGACAGGGGGCTTATAACTATGGCTACACCTTC. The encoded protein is CASSFPGQGAYNYGYTF.

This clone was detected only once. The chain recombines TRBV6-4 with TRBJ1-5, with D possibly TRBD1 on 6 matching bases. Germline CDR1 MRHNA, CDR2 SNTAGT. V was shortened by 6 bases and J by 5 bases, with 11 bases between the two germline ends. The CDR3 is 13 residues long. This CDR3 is CASSRGKDQPQHF. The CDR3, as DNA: TGTGCCAGCAGCAGGGGTAAAGATCAGCCCCAGCATTTT.

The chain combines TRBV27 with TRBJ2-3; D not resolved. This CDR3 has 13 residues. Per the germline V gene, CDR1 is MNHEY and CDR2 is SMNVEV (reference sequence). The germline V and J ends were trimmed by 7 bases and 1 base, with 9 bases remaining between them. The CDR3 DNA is TGTGCCAGCAACCTTTACGGCACAGATACGCAGTATTTT. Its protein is CASNLYGTDTQYF.

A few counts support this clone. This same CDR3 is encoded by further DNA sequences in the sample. CDR3 residues: CASSPDRANEKLFF. CDR3 nucleotide sequence: TGTGCCAGCTCACCGGACAGGGCTAATGAAAAACTGTTTTTT. The J gene is TRBJ1-4, the V gene TRBV18; TRBD1 aligns across 8 bases. CDR1 is KGHSH and CDR2 is LQKENI in the germline V gene. The junction had 0 bases not matched to a gene; V was cut back by 3 bases and J by 3 bases. The CDR3 contains 14 residues.

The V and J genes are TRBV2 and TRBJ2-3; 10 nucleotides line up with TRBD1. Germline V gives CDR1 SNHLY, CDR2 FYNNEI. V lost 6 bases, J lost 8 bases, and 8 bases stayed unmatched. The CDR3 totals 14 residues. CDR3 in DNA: TGTGCCAGCAGACCAGACAGGGGGCCGGGTACGCAGTATTTT. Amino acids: CASRPDRGPGTQYF. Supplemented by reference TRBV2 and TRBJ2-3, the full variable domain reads EPEVTQTPSHQVTQMGQEVILRCVPISNHLYFYWYRQILGQKVEFLVSFYNNEISEKSEIFDDQFSVERPDGSNFTLKIRSTKLEDSAMYFCASRPDRGPGTQYFGPGTRLTVL.

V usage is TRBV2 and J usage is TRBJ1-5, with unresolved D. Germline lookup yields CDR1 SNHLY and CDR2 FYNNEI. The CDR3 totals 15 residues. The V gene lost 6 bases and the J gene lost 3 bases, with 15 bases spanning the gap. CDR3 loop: CASRADGIDNQPQHF. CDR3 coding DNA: TGTGCCAGCAGAGCAGACGGAATTGACAATCAGCCCCAGCATTTT.

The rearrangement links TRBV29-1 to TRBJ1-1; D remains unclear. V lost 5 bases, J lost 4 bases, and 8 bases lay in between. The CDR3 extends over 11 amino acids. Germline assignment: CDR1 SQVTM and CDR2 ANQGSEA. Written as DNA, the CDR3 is TGCAGCGTTCACCCGTTCACTGAAGCTTTCTTT. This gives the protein CSVHPFTEAFF. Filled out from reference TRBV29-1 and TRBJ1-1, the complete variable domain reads SAVISQKPSRDICQRGTSLTIQCQVDSQVTMMFWYRQQPGQSLTLIATANQGSEATYESGFVIDKFPISRPNLTFSTLTVSNMSPEDSSIYLCSVHPFTEAFFGQGTRLTVV.

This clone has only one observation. The CDR3 DNA reads TGTGCCAGCAGCTTAGTTTCTGGGCCGTACAATGAGCAGTTCTTC. Its protein is CASSLVSGPYNEQFF. The genes are TRBV11-3 and TRBJ2-1; D not certain. This CDR3 contains 15 residues. Trimming left V 1 base short and J 4 bases short, with 11 bases between. In germline, CDR1 is SGHNT, CDR2 YENEEA.

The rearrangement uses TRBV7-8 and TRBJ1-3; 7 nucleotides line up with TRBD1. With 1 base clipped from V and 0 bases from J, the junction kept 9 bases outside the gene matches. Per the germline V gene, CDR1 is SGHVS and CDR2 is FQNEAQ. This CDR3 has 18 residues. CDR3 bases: TGTGCCAGCAGCTTAGAGGGGGCGGGGCCCCTCTCTGGAAACACCATATATTTT. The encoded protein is CASSLEGAGPLSGNTIYF.

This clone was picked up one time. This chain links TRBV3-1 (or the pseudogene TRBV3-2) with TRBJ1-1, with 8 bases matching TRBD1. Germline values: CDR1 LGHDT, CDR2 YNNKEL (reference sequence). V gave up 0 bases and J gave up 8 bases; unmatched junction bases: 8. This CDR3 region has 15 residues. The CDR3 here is CASSQERDRRIEAFF. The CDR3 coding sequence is TGTGCCAGCAGCCAAGAGAGGGACAGGCGGATAGAAGCTTTCTTT.

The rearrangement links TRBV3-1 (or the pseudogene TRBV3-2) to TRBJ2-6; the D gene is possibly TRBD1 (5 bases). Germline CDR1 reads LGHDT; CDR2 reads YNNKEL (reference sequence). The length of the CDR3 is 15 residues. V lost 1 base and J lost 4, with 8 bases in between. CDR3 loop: CASSQAGPGANVLTF. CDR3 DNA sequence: TGTGCCAGCAGCCAAGCAGGGCCCGGGGCCAACGTCCTGACTTTC.

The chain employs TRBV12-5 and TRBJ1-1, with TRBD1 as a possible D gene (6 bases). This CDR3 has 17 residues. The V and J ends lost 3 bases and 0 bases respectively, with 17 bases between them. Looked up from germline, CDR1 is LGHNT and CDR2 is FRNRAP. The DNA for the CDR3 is TGTGCTAGTGGTTTTACACAGGGAGCATTTTTGAACACTGAAGCTTTCTTT. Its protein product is CASGFTQGAFLNTEAFF.

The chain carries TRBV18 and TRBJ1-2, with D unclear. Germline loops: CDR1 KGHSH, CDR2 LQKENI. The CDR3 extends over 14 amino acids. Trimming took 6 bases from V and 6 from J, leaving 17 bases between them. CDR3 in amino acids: CASSMNTYKNGYTF. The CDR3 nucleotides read TGTGCCAGCTCGATGAACACCTACAAAAATGGCTACACCTTC.

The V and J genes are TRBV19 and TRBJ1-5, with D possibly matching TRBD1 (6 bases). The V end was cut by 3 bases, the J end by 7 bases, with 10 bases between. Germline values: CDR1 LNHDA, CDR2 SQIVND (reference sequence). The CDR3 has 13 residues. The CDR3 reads CASSIGQQQPQHF. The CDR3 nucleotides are TGTGCCAGTAGTATCGGACAGCAGCAGCCCCAGCATTTT.

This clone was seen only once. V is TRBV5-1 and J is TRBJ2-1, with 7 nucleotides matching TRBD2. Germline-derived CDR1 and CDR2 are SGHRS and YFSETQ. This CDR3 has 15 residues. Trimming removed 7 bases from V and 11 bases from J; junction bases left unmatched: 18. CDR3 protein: CASLQTAGVGGKQFF. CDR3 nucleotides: TGCGCCAGCCTCCAGACGGCGGGAGTAGGTGGAAAGCAGTTCTTC.

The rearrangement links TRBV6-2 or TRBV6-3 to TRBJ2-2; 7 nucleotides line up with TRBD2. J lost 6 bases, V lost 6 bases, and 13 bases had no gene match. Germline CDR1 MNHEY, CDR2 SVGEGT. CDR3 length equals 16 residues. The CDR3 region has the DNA TGTGCCAGCAGCTTAAAAAGCGGGGCCATCTCCGGGGAGCTGTTTTTT. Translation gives CASSLKSGAISGELFF.

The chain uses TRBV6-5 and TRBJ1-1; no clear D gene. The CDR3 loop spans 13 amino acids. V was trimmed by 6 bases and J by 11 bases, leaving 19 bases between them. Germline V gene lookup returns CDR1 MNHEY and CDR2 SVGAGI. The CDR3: CASSIRALTDAFF. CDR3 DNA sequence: TGTGCCAGCAGCATCCGGGCATTAACAGACGCTTTCTTT.

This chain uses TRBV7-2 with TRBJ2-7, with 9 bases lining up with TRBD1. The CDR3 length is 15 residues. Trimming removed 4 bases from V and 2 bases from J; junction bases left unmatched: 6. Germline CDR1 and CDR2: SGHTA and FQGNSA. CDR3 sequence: CASSSGQGSTYEQYF. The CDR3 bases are TGTGCCAGCAGCTCCGGACAGGGGTCCACCTACGAGCAGTACTTC.

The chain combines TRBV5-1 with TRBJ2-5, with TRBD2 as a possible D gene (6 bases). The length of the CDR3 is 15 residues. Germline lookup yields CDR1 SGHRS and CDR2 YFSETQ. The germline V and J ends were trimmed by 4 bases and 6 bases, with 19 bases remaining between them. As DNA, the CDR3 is TGCGCCAGCAGCCTATCTACTAGCAAACGGCAGACCCAGTACTTC. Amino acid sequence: CASSLSTSKRQTQYF. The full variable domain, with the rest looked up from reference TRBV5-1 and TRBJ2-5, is KAGVTQTPRYLIKTRGQQVTLSCSPISGHRSVSWYQQTPGQGLQFLFEYFSETQRNKGNFPGRFSGRQFSNSRSEMNVSTLELGDSALYLCASSLSTSKRQTQYFGPGTRLLVL.

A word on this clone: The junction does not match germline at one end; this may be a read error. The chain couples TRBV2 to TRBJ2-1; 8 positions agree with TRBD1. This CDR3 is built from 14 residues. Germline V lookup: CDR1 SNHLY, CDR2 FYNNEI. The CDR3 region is CASSEGTGHNEQFF. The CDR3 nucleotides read TGTGCCAGCAGCGAAGGGACAGGTCACAATGAGCAGTTCTTC.

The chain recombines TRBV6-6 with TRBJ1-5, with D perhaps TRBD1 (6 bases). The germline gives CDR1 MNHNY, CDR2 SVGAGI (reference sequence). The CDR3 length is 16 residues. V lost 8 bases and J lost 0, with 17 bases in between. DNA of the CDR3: TGTGCCAGCGTCCTATTGACAGGCGATAGCAATCAGCCCCAGCATTTT. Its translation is CASVLLTGDSNQPQHF.

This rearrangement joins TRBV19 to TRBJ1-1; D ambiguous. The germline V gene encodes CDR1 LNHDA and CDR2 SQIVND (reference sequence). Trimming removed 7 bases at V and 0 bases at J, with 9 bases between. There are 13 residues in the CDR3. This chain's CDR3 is CASTVGMNTEAFF. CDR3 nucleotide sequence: TGTGCCAGTACTGTGGGAATGAACACTGAAGCTTTCTTT.

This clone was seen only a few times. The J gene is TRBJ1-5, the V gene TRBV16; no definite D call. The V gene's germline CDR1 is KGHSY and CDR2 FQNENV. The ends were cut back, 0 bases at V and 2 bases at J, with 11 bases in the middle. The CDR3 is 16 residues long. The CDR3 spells CASSQSTGVGNQPQHF. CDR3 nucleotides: TGTGCCAGCAGCCAATCGACCGGGGTCGGCAATCAGCCCCAGCATTTT.

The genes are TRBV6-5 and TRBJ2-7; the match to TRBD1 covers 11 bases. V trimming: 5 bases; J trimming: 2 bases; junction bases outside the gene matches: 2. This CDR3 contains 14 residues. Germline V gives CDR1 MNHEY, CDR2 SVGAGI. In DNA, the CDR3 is TGTGCCAGCAGTCAGGACAGGGGGCCCTACGAGCAGTACTTC. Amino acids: CASSQDRGPYEQYF.